The rows below give T cell receptor beta chains drawn from one sample of a study of response to subunit inactivated influenza vaccine. In TCRdb, the RT-PCR reads were re-called with MiXCR into one record per CDR3 protein. The sample has about 520,000 distinct CDR3 sequences, 6% to 9% seen once. Source: PBMCs from blood, taken less than 30 months after vaccination. The receptors stem from a man aged 45-69 years who received an inactivated influenza vaccine. CDR3s include the opening cysteine and the closing phenylalanine or tryptophan. D genes are given only for firm matches. Size is stated for part of the rows, as once, few or many counts, or as a class when the clone is expanded.

TRBV12-3/TRBV12-4	.	TRBD2	TRBJ2-1	CASRQAGGGLYNEQFF	TGTGCCAGCAGGCAGGCCGGGGGGGGGCTTTATAATGAGCAGTTCTTC
TRBV5-1	few	.	TRBJ2-3	CASSLAGIRDTQYF	TGCGCCAGCAGCTTGGCGGGAATTAGAGATACGCAGTATTTT
TRBV4-1	.	.	TRBJ2-7	CASSQDLATGGYEQYF	TGCGCCAGCAGCCAAGATTTGGCCACAGGCGGCTACGAGCAGTACTTC
TRBV29-1	.	.	TRBJ2-1	CSVRSTGGFNEQFF	TGCAGCGTCCGATCTACCGGGGGATTCAATGAGCAGTTCTTC
TRBV5-1	.	.	TRBJ2-1	CASRRWSSGVNEQFF	TGCGCCAGCCGCCGGTGGAGTTCGGGTGTCAATGAGCAGTTCTTC
TRBV7-2	.	.	TRBJ2-5	CASSGATVTGRETQYF	TGTGCCAGCAGCGGGGCGACTGTCACAGGGAGAGAGACCCAGTACTTC
TRBV12-3/TRBV12-4	.	.	TRBJ2-5	CASSPLAHETQYF	TGTGCCAGCAGTCCCCTAGCTCACGAGACCCAGTACTTC
TRBV20-1	many	TRBD1	TRBJ1-5	CSASSILTGRNQPQHF	TGCAGTGCTAGCTCCATCCTGACAGGGCGCAATCAGCCCCAGCATTTT
TRBV5-1	many	.	TRBJ2-2	CASSLAGGVLGELFF	TGCGCCAGCAGCTTGGCTGGCGGGGTCCTCGGGGAGCTGTTTTTT
TRBV7-8	.	.	TRBJ1-1	CASSPDRKAFF	TGTGCCAGCAGCCCGGACAGAAAAGCTTTCTTT
TRBV12-3/TRBV12-4	.	TRBD1	TRBJ2-7	CASSRTGRNEQYF	TGTGCCAGCAGTAGGACAGGGAGGAACGAGCAGTACTTC